The 20 T cell receptor beta chains below were found in one sample sequenced in a study of CXCR3-negative and CXCR3-positive naive CD8 T cells (dated by TCRdb to the late 2010s). TCRdb shows the sequencer as NextSeq 550. The Human TCR Profiling Kit (MiLaboratory) was used to make UMI-labeled 5' RACE TRB cDNA libraries. TCRdb reprocessed the raw reads; every CDR3 protein sequence is a single record, and DNA is not supplied. The sample table records 50,000 to 75,000 distinct CDR3 sequences. About 0.43% of the sample is in the top ten clones. Sequencing was carried out using naive CXCR3- CD8+ T cells from blood. The cell subset or site label, read with the paper, signifies: CD45RO-CCR7+CD27+CD95- naive CD8+ T cells lacking CXCR3 (TNR3-). These receptor sequences come from a human donor in good health. Some clones in this sample may be carry-over from other donors' samples.

The genes are TRBV29-1 and TRBJ2-7; lacking DNA, the TRBD2 call made by TCRdb goes unchecked. CDR1 is SQVTM, CDR2 ANQGSEA, per germline. The CDR3 sequence is 12 residues long. This CDR3 reads CSVGAGRGEQYF.

The chain carries TRBV10-3 and TRBJ2-1; the TCRdb D gene call, TRBD2, has no DNA to confirm it. The CDR3 runs to 16 residues. In germline, CDR1 is ENHRY, CDR2 SYGVKD. CDR3 protein: CAISPRDGRADNEQFF.

This chain connects TRBV29-1 to TRBJ2-3; the D gene TCRdb calls, TRBD1, cannot be checked with no DNA. Per germline, CDR1 SQVTM and CDR2 ANQGSEA. The CDR3 is made up of 15 amino acids. The CDR3 reads CSVGLRDPPTYTQYF.

The chain has TRBV2 and TRBJ2-5; TCRdb indicates TRBD2, and absent DNA this call remains unverified. This CDR3 has 15 amino acids. Germline CDR1 SNHLY, CDR2 FYNNEI. CDR3 residues: CASWGLAGVGETQYF.

V gene TRBV11-1 combines with J gene TRBJ2-5; TCRdb designates TRBD1, a call that cannot be tested without DNA. Germline V gene sequence: CDR1 SGHAT, CDR2 FQDESV (reference sequence). This CDR3 contains 13 residues. The CDR3 here is CASSPWGPETQYF.

CDR3: CASAPSGQETQYF. J is TRBJ2-5 and V is TRBV6-5; checking the TCRdb D call of TRBD1 is not possible without DNA. The CDR3 has 13 residues. Germline V gene data show CDR1 as MNHEY and CDR2 as SVGAGI.

The rearrangement uses TRBV24-1 and TRBJ2-3. The CDR3 totals 13 residues. From germline, CDR1 is KGHDR and CDR2 SFDVKD. The CDR3 region is CATSDFWVDTQYF.

This chain connects TRBV12-3 or TRBV12-4 to TRBJ2-2. This CDR3 contains 15 residues. CDR3 sequence: CASSSLLLNTGELFF.

The genes are TRBV28 and TRBJ2-1; TCRdb's D call, TRBD1, is unchecked because there is no DNA. Germline CDR1 reads MDHEN; CDR2 reads SYDVKM. The length of the CDR3 is 14 residues. This chain's CDR3 is CASSLRGLYNEQFF.

This rearrangement joins TRBV5-5 to TRBJ2-1; TCRdb outputs TRBD2, but without DNA this stays unchecked. CDR1 and CDR2 from the germline V gene are SGHKS and YYEKEE (reference sequence). The CDR3 length is 13 residues. The CDR3 loop reads CASSRGGRDEQFF. Full variable domain (outside the CDR3, taken from reference TRBV5-5 and TRBJ2-1): DAGVTQSPTHLIKTRGQQVTLRCSPISGHKSVSWYQQVLGQGPQFIFQYYEKEERGRGNFPDRFSARQFPNYSSELNVNALLLGDSALYLCASSRGGRDEQFFGPGTRLTVL.

This sequence joins TRBV11-1 and TRBJ2-7; lacking DNA, the TRBD1 call made by TCRdb goes unchecked. Per germline, CDR1 SGHAT and CDR2 FQDESV (reference sequence). This CDR3 is 13 amino acids long. CDR3 in amino acids: CASSSGQGYEQYF.

The CDR3 reads CANGPPRGVGTGELFF. The genes are TRBV28 and TRBJ2-2; without DNA, the TCRdb call of TRBD1 cannot be checked. From germline, CDR1 is MDHEN and CDR2 SYDVKM. CDR3 length equals 16 residues.

The J gene is TRBJ2-3, the V gene TRBV7-9; the TRBD1 assignment by TCRdb is unverifiable without DNA. Germline assignment: CDR1 SEHNR and CDR2 FQNEAQ (reference sequence). The CDR3 length is 17 residues. The CDR3 sequence: CASSFPGTQMDTDTQYF.

The gene calls are TRBV29-1 and TRBJ1-2. This CDR3 spans 13 amino acids. CDR1 and CDR2 from the germline V gene are SQVTM and ANQGSEA. CDR3 sequence reads: CSVEEGIYYGYTF.

This chain connects TRBV14 to TRBJ2-1; absent DNA, TCRdb's TRBD2 call cannot be checked. The CDR3 has 18 amino acids. Germline CDR1 is SGHDN and CDR2 is FVKESK. Here the CDR3 reads CASSQTPGTSFSLGEQFF.

The chain couples TRBV6-5 to TRBJ2-6. This CDR3 has 15 residues. Germline CDR1 MNHEY, CDR2 SVGAGI. CDR3 protein: CASSLQISGANVLTF.

The chain carries TRBV4-3 and TRBJ1-1; the TRBD1 assignment by TCRdb is unverifiable without DNA. The CDR3 contains 15 residues. The germline gives CDR1 LGHNA, CDR2 YSLEER. This CDR3 is CASSQDTGENTEAFF.

The chain carries TRBV5-1 and TRBJ2-5; as DNA is missing, the TRBD1 call by TCRdb cannot be tested. The germline CDR1 and CDR2 sequences are SGHRS and YFSETQ. The CDR3 sequence is 15 residues long. The CDR3 spells CASSSSTGGGETQYF.

J is TRBJ2-1 and V is TRBV19. Germline CDR1 LNHDA, CDR2 SQIVND (reference sequence). The CDR3 has 15 residues. This CDR3 is CASSVSRKTYNEQFF.

V is TRBV20-1 and J is TRBJ2-1; the TCRdb call, TRBD2, lacks DNA for checking. Germline V gene sequence: CDR1 DFQATT, CDR2 SNEGSKA (reference sequence). The CDR3 is made up of 14 amino acids. CDR3 amino acids: CSASTGLAGLEQFF.